The 7 T cell receptor beta chains below were found in one sample sequenced in a study of identical twins. TCRdb re-analysed the 5' RACE reads in MiXCR, keeping a single row per CDR3 protein. The data contain 200,000 to 250,000 distinct CDR3 sequences, 6.5% to 8.5% of them singletons. This sample was also put to use in a study of yellow fever vaccine responses in identical twins.

Material: memory (CD45RO+) T cells sorted from blood. These receptors were taken from a woman in her late teens or twenties in good health.

This clonotype has ten or more counts. The rearrangement joins TRBV12-3 or TRBV12-4 to TRBJ1-5; D call uncertain. Trimming took off 0 bases at V and 7 bases at J, with 7 bases between the two ends. The CDR3 is 13 amino acids. This CDR3 reads CASSLASFQPQHF. CDR3 sequence (DNA): TGTGCCAGCAGTTTAGCGTCCTTCCAGCCCCAGCATTTT.

This clonotype has a count of ten or more. This chain joins TRBV12-3 or TRBV12-4 and TRBJ2-1; 12 bases map to TRBD2. Trimming at V came to 4 bases and at J to 5 bases, leaving 3 bases not matched to a gene. CDR3 size: 15 residues. The CDR3 DNA follows: TGTGCCAGCAGTTCTAGCGGGGGGGGAGACAATGAGCAGTTCTTC. It is translated as CASSSSGGGDNEQFF.

This clonotype was counted between two and nine times. This chain uses TRBV6-1 with TRBJ1-3, with 10 bases fitting TRBD1. The CDR3 sequence is 16 residues long. In germline, CDR1 is MNHNS, CDR2 SASEGT. Losses at the gene ends were 3 bases for V and 3 bases for J; bases not matched to a gene: 5. CDR3 DNA sequence: TGTGCCAGCAGTGATCGACAGGGGGCCGGTGGAAACACCATATATTTT. Protein: CASSDRQGAGGNTIYF.

This clonotype was counted many times. The chain combines TRBV7-2 with TRBJ2-7; D is unclear. Germline loops: CDR1 SGHTA, CDR2 FQGNSA. V shed 1 base and J shed 2 bases, with 12 bases lying between them. The CDR3 length is 15 residues. The CDR3 protein is CASSLGVGLTYEQYF. For the CDR3, the DNA is TGTGCCAGCAGCTTAGGTGTTGGCCTGACCTACGAGCAGTACTTC. Full variable domain (outside the CDR3, taken from reference TRBV7-2 and TRBJ2-7): GAGVSQSPSNKVTEKGKDVELRCDPISGHTALYWYRQSLGQGLEFLIYFQGNSAPDKSGLPSDRFSAERTGGSVSTLTIQRTQQEDSAVYLCASSLGVGLTYEQYFGPGTRLTVT.

A note on this clonotype: This may stem from a read error, because a much larger clone lies one nucleotide away. The chain couples TRBV18 to TRBJ1-1; D is ambiguous. Germline assignment: CDR1 KGHSH and CDR2 LQKENI. V was pared by 4 bases and J by 3 bases, with 18 bases between. This CDR3 spans 16 amino acids. The CDR3 loop reads CASSRAPGWIDTEAFF. The CDR3 nucleotides are TGTGCCAGCTCACGAGCACCGGGGTGGATTGACACTGAAGCTTTCTTT.

The sample holds a few counts of this clonotype. The chain couples TRBV28 to TRBJ2-7; tentatively, D is TRBD1 (6 bases). Germline V gives CDR1 MDHEN, CDR2 SYDVKM. The CDR3 totals 15 residues. Deletions cut 4 bases from V and 1 base from J, with 14 bases between. The CDR3 nucleotides read TGTGCCAGCAGTTGGGCACAGGGCCGATCCTACGAGCAGTACTTC. It translates to CASSWAQGRSYEQYF.

This clonotype was recorded many times. This chain links TRBV24-1 with TRBJ2-5; TRBD1 agrees at 10 bases. J was trimmed by 4 bases and V by 0 bases; bases with no gene match: 4. The CDR3 spans 16 residues. Germline V lookup: CDR1 KGHDR, CDR2 SFDVKD. Written as DNA, the CDR3 is TGTGCCACCAGTGATTTGGGGGACAGGGGATCAGAGACCCAGTACTTC. This encodes CATSDLGDRGSETQYF.